This T cell receptor beta chain was retrieved from a study of blood T cell repertoires in COVID-19. In the study overall: Acute and convalescent COVID-19 specimens originated in the United States, Italy and Spain.

The protocol was immunoSEQ multiplex PCR, while the TCRdb copy is restricted to in-frame clones and leaves out a portion. The sample carries 200,000 or so clones, roughly 89% recorded once. Germline assignment: CDR1 SGHAT and CDR2 FQDESV (reference sequence). J was trimmed by 6 bases and V by 3 bases; bases with no gene match: 5. The CDR3 runs 14 residues. The study drew participants aged about 18 to 89 years from 20 to 30 US areas. The receptor's source is a middle-aged woman with acute COVID-19. The J gene is TRBJ2-1, the V gene TRBV11-1; 7 bases line up with TRBD1. The specimen sequenced was PBMCs or T cells enriched from blood (not recorded which). CDR3: CASSLDYRGNEQFF. Here the CDR3 DNA reads TGTGCCAGCAGCTTGGATTACAGGGGCAATGAGCAGTTCTTC.